Below, 23 T cell receptor beta chains from the same sample are listed, as sequenced in a study of blood T cell repertoires in COVID-19. Libraries were prepared by immunoSEQ multiplex PCR; TCRdb keeps only in-frame clonotypes and omits some of them. There are about 150,000 clones in the sample; approximately 85% occur only once, and roughly 2.6% lies in the top ten. Sequencing was done on a sample of peripheral blood. These TCRs come from a human donor with acute or convalescent COVID-19. The donor label of this sample is uncertain.

The chain employs TRBV5-6 and TRBJ2-6; no firm D call. The germline V gene has CDR1 SGHDT and CDR2 YYEEEE. This CDR3 spans 16 amino acids. The germline V and J ends were trimmed by 1 base and 3 bases, with 11 bases remaining between them. The CDR3 DNA follows: TGTGCCAGCAGCTTGCTTCAGGTTGGTGGGGCCAACGTCCTGACTTTC. Amino acid sequence: CASSLLQVGGANVLTF. Using reference TRBV5-6 and TRBJ2-6 for the parts outside the CDR3, the full variable domain is DAGVTQSPTHLIKTRGQQVTLRCSPKSGHDTVSWYQQALGQGPQFIFQYYEEEERQRGNFPDRFSGHQFPNYSSELNVNALLLGDSALYLCASSLLQVGGANVLTFGAGSRLTVL.

V is TRBV11-3 and J is TRBJ2-1, with a tentative D call TRBD2 (6 bases). This CDR3 has 14 residues. The germline V gene has CDR1 SGHNT and CDR2 YENEEA. V lost 1 base and J 9 bases, leaving 13 bases between the germline ends. The CDR3 sequence: CASSLGRREGEQFF. In nucleotides, the CDR3 is TGTGCCAGCAGCTTAGGACGGCGGGAAGGTGAGCAGTTCTTC.

This clone was seen a single time. The rearrangement uses TRBV30 and TRBJ2-1; the D is unclear. V gave up 5 bases and J gave up 4 bases, with 6 bases separating them. This CDR3 has 11 amino acids. CDR1 is GTSNPN and CDR2 is SVGIG in the germline V gene (reference sequence). CDR3 amino acids: CAWGQYNEQFF. CDR3 bases: TGTGCCTGGGGCCAGTACAATGAGCAGTTCTTC.

V and J are TRBV3-1 (or the pseudogene TRBV3-2) and TRBJ1-4; the D is unclear. The V gene's germline CDR1 is LGHDT and CDR2 YNNKEL (reference sequence). The CDR3 is 15 amino acids. Trimming shortened V by 1 base and J by 3 bases, and 9 bases separated the two germline ends. Here the CDR3 reads CASSQGIQANEKLFF. The CDR3 DNA reads as TGTGCCAGCAGCCAAGGTATCCAGGCTAATGAAAAACTGTTTTTT.

This clone was counted a single time. CDR3 loop: CASSSGRTGYEQYV. In nucleotides, the CDR3 is TGTGCCAGCAGCTCCGGAAGAACGGGTTACGAGCAGTACGTC. J is TRBJ2-7 and V is TRBV21-1; TRBD2 reflects the table's D call only, with no check against the DNA. TRBV21-1 represents a pseudogene. The CDR3 is made up of 14 amino acids.

This clone has more than one count but fewer than ten. The CDR3 sequence: CASSSPSVIGELFF. CDR3 DNA sequence: TGTGCCAGCAGCTCCCCTAGCGTGATCGGGGAGCTGTTTTTT. This chain joins TRBV28 and TRBJ2-2; a possible D gene is TRBD2 (6 bases). The CDR3 is 14 amino acids. Looked up from germline, CDR1 is MDHEN and CDR2 is SYDVKM. The ends were cut back, 6 bases at V and 7 bases at J, with 15 bases in the middle. Based on the CDR3 plus reference TRBV28 and TRBJ2-2, the full variable domain is DVKVTQSSRYLVKRTGEKVFLECVQDMDHENMFWYRQDPGLGLRLIYFSYDVKMKEKGDIPEGYSVSREKKERFSLILESASTNQTSMYLCASSSPSVIGELFFGEGSRLTVL.

The rearrangement links TRBV5-4 to TRBJ2-3; D uncertain. There are 16 residues in the CDR3. V lost 4 bases to trimming and J lost 5 bases, with 20 bases between them. Germline V gene lookup returns CDR1 SGHNT and CDR2 YYREEE (reference sequence). The CDR3 bases are TGTGCCAGCAGCCCCTTCGAGCGAGAGAAGAAAGATACGCAGTATTTT. Encoded protein: CASSPFEREKKDTQYF.

By its share, this clone is medium-sized. The chain uses TRBV4-3 and TRBJ1-1; D is unresolved. V was pared by 0 bases and J by 1 base, with 21 bases between. Germline lookup yields CDR1 LGHNA and CDR2 YSLEER. CDR3 size: 19 residues. The CDR3 spells CASSQDSGGSGYQNTEAFF. The CDR3 DNA sequence: TGCGCCAGCAGCCAAGATTCTGGAGGCTCGGGATACCAGAACACTGAAGCTTTCTTT.

This chain joins TRBV7-3 and TRBJ2-3; 9 nucleotides line up with TRBD2. Germline assignment: CDR1 SGHTA and CDR2 FQGTGA. Trimming took 5 bases from V and 2 from J; bases not matched to a gene: 8. The CDR3 sequence is 16 residues long. The CDR3 region is CASSLQTSGITDTQYF. The CDR3 DNA sequence: TGTGCCAGCAGCCTCCAGACTAGCGGAATCACAGATACGCAGTATTTT.

This chain uses TRBV7-2 with TRBJ1-2, with D perhaps matching TRBD1 (6 bases). Trimming removed 5 bases at V and 5 bases at J, with 15 bases between. The V gene's germline CDR1 is SGHTA and CDR2 FQGNSA. This CDR3 is 14 amino acids long. CDR3 coding DNA: TGTGCCAGCAGCCAGGACAGTAACACGTATGGCTACACCTTC. Protein sequence: CASSQDSNTYGYTF.

The chain employs TRBV7-9 and TRBJ1-5; the D gene is possibly TRBD1 (6 bases). V gave up 3 bases and J gave up 0 bases, with 15 bases separating them. The CDR3 consists of 17 residues. Germline CDR1 is SEHNR and CDR2 is FQNEAQ (reference sequence). CDR3 sequence (DNA): TGTGCCAGCAGCTTGGGGGCCGGAACGGATAGCAATCAGCCCCAGCATTTT. Encoded protein: CASSLGAGTDSNQPQHF.

The chain employs TRBV9 and TRBJ1-2, with D possibly being TRBD1 (6 bases). V was cut by 0 bases and J by 4 bases, with 13 bases left in between. The germline gives CDR1 SGDLS, CDR2 YYNGEE. This CDR3 spans 15 amino acids. The chain's CDR3 is CASSVAEDRSYGYTF. The DNA of the CDR3 is TGTGCCAGCAGCGTAGCCGAGGACAGAAGCTATGGCTACACCTTC.

This clone was seen only a few times. This sequence joins TRBV7-3 and TRBJ1-1; D not resolved. Between the trimmed V and J ends, which lost 3 bases and 1 base, there was a span of 15 bases. Germline CDR1 is SGHTA and CDR2 is FQGTGA. The CDR3 is made up of 16 amino acids. Here the CDR3 reads CASSLGDTPPNTEAFF. CDR3 DNA sequence: TGTGCCAGCAGCTTGGGAGACACCCCACCGAACACTGAAGCTTTCTTT.

The chain carries TRBV7-9 and TRBJ2-7; D gene unclear. The CDR3 is made up of 13 amino acids. V was clipped by 6 bases and J by 0 bases, with 9 bases between them. Germline V gene lookup returns CDR1 SEHNR and CDR2 FQNEAQ (reference sequence). The CDR3 loop reads CASSIQYSYEQYF. CDR3 in DNA: TGTGCCAGCAGTATTCAGTACTCCTACGAGCAGTACTTC.

The chain uses TRBV5-1 and TRBJ2-1; 13 positions agree with TRBD2. Germline CDR1 and CDR2: SGHRS and YFSETQ. V trimming: 4 bases; J trimming: 7 bases; junction bases outside the gene matches: 11. The CDR3 is 17 amino acids. CDR3 sequence: CASSLRTSGRMNNEQFF. The CDR3 coding sequence is TGCGCCAGCAGCCTCCGGACTAGCGGGAGAATGAATAATGAGCAGTTCTTC.

This chain uses TRBV5-1 with TRBJ2-2, with 10 bases aligning to TRBD2. This CDR3 contains 16 residues. V lost 0 bases to trimming and J lost 4 bases; unmatched junction nucleotides: 3. Germline CDR1 and CDR2: SGHRS and YFSETQ. The CDR3 nucleotides are TGCGCCAGCAGCTTGGGCCTAGCGGGAGTCACCGGGGAGCTGTTTTTT. Amino acid sequence: CASSLGLAGVTGELFF.

The rearrangement links TRBV19 to TRBJ1-6; D unclear. Germline CDR1 LNHDA, CDR2 SQIVND (reference sequence). Deletions cut 3 bases from V and 9 bases from J, with 9 bases between. The CDR3 extends over 13 amino acids. The DNA for the CDR3 is TGTGCCAGTAGTATCGGAGGTGGTTCACCCCTCCACTTT. It translates to CASSIGGGSPLHF.

The rearrangement uses TRBV4-2 and TRBJ1-5; D call uncertain. V was trimmed by 1 base and J by 0 bases, leaving 13 bases between them. The CDR3 loop spans 17 amino acids. The germline V gene encodes CDR1 LGHNA and CDR2 YNFKEQ. CDR3 bases: TGTGCCAGCAGCCAAGGGAGTGGTAAAAATAGCAATCAGCCCCAGCATTTT. Protein: CASSQGSGKNSNQPQHF.

The chain recombines TRBV5-1 with TRBJ2-3; TRBD2 matches at 12 bases. CDR1 is SGHRS and CDR2 is YFSETQ in the germline V gene. V dropped 4 bases and J dropped 4; count of bases not matched to a gene: 7. The CDR3 sequence is 16 residues long. This CDR3 reads CASSVTTSGGSDTQYF. The DNA of the CDR3 is TGCGCCAGCAGCGTGACCACTAGCGGGGGGTCAGATACGCAGTATTTT.

This chain joins TRBV27 and TRBJ1-4; unclear D gene. Germline-derived CDR1 and CDR2 are MNHEY and SMNVEV (reference sequence). Deletions cut 5 bases from V and 1 base from J, with 14 bases between. The CDR3 contains 16 residues. DNA of the CDR3: TGTGCCAGCAGTACGGCGCCCCCGGGAACTAATGAAAAACTGTTTTTT. Translating gives CASSTAPPGTNEKLFF.

The gene calls are TRBV5-1 and TRBJ1-2; 9 nucleotides align to TRBD1. Trimming removed 2 bases from V and 6 bases from J; junction bases left unmatched: 8. The germline gives CDR1 SGHRS, CDR2 YFSETQ. This CDR3 is built from 15 residues. CDR3 amino acids: CASSLYPGQGDGYTF. The CDR3 nucleotides read TGCGCCAGCAGCTTATACCCGGGACAGGGTGATGGCTACACCTTC.

V gene TRBV11-2 combines with J gene TRBJ1-2; D is unresolved. This CDR3 has 14 residues. Trimming stripped 5 bases from V and 4 bases from J, with 14 bases between. The germline gives CDR1 SGHAT, CDR2 FQNNGV. Here the CDR3 DNA reads TGTGCCAGCAGCCCCACCCCCTCGGTCTATGGCTACACCTTC. This sequence encodes CASSPTPSVYGYTF.

The CDR3 coding sequence is TGCAGCGTGGCCAGGGGATCTGAAGCTTTCTTT. This encodes CSVARGSEAFF. The rearrangement joins TRBV29-1 to TRBJ1-1; possible D gene TRBD1, 6 bases. In germline, CDR1 is SQVTM, CDR2 ANQGSEA. CDR3 length: 11 amino acids. V was cut by 6 bases and J by 6 bases, with 11 bases left in between.